These 25 T cell receptor beta chains came from one sample sequenced in a study of shared clonotypes between healthy human individuals. Using immunoSEQ multiplex PCR, the repertoire was profiled, and TCRdb retains in-frame clones only, with some absent. The table includes roughly 500,000 clones, roughly 80% detected once. Sequenced sample: PBMCs. The receptors come from a middle-aged woman in good health. Some clones in this sample may be carry-over from other donors' samples.

This rearrangement joins TRBV7-2 to TRBJ2-1; TRBD2 agrees at 10 bases. Germline V CDR1 and CDR2: SGHTA, FQGNSA. Germline trimming cut 5 bases from V and 1 base from J; bases unmatched to any gene: 8. The length of the CDR3 is 17 residues. In DNA, the CDR3 is TGTGCCAGCAGCCTCGGACTAGCGGCCCCTTCCTACAATGAGCAGTTCTTC. It is translated as CASSLGLAAPSYNEQFF. Looking up the rest from reference TRBV7-2 and TRBJ2-1 gives the full variable domain: GAGVSQSPSNKVTEKGKDVELRCDPISGHTALYWYRQSLGQGLEFLIYFQGNSAPDKSGLPSDRFSAERTGGSVSTLTIQRTQQEDSAVYLCASSLGLAAPSYNEQFFGPGTRLTVL.

The genes are TRBV25-1 and TRBJ2-1; D could derive from TRBD1 or TRBD2 (5 bases each). The germline V gene encodes CDR1 MGHDK and CDR2 SYGVNS. V shed 3 bases and J shed 7 bases, with 19 bases lying between them. The CDR3 has 16 amino acids. CDR3 loop: CASSESISRDENEQFF. In nucleotides, the CDR3 is TGTGCCAGCAGTGAGTCTATCTCCCGGGACGAGAATGAGCAGTTCTTC.

This clone was detected only once. The chain is built from TRBV7-9 and TRBJ1-4, with a weak D call TRBD1 (6 bases). The ends were cut back, 4 bases at V and 3 bases at J, with 12 bases in the middle. Germline CDR1 and CDR2: SEHNR and FQNEAQ (reference sequence). The CDR3 totals 15 residues. CDR3 protein: CASSSRQVSNEKLFF. For the CDR3, the DNA is TGTGCCAGCAGCTCCCGACAGGTCTCTAATGAAAAACTGTTTTTT.

V and J are TRBV10-1 and TRBJ1-2; D is undetermined. CDR1 is WNHNN, CDR2 SYGVQD, per germline (reference sequence). Trimming removed 9 bases at V and 5 bases at J, with 4 bases between. The CDR3 contains 9 residues. CDR3 DNA: TGCGCCAGGCAATATGGCTACACCTTC. This sequence encodes CARQYGYTF.

V gene TRBV5-1 combines with J gene TRBJ1-3; possibly TRBD1 for D (6 bases). Trimming pared 0 bases from V and 1 base from J, leaving 8 bases between. The length of the CDR3 is 15 residues. The germline gives CDR1 SGHRS, CDR2 YFSETQ. In nucleotides, the CDR3 is TGCGCCAGCAGCTTGGCCGGACAGTCTGGAAACACCATATATTTT. Its protein product is CASSLAGQSGNTIYF.

This chain uses TRBV4-1 with TRBJ2-3, with a tentative D call TRBD1 (6 bases). The V end lost 3 bases, the J end lost 4 bases, and 14 bases lay between the germline ends. Looked up from germline, CDR1 is MGHRA and CDR2 is YSYEKL. The CDR3 totals 15 residues. The CDR3 spells CASSQSGQFPDTQYF. As DNA, the CDR3 is TGCGCCAGCAGCCAGAGCGGACAGTTCCCAGATACGCAGTATTTT.

A word on this clone: A read error likely explains this, since a far larger clone differs by one base. Other DNA sequences of this sample code for an identical CDR3. The CDR3 spells CASSLNFGQTNVLTF. DNA for the CDR3: TGTGCTAGCAGCTTAAACTTCGGCCAGACCAACGTCCTGACTTTC. This rearrangement joins TRBV11-2 to TRBJ2-6; the D is unclear. CDR1 and CDR2 from the germline V gene are SGHAT and FQNNGV. This CDR3 is 15 amino acids long. Looking up the rest from reference TRBV11-2 and TRBJ2-6 gives the full variable domain: EAGVAQSPRYKIIEKRQSVAFWCNPISGHATLYWYQQILGQGPKLLIQFQNNGVVDDSQLPKDRFSAERLKGVDSTLKIQPAKLEDSAVYLCASSLNFGQTNVLTFGAGSRLTVL.

This clone has just one count. A far larger clone is just one base off, so this is likely a read error. The chain links TRBV30 to TRBJ2-1, with D possibly TRBD1 on 5 matching bases. This CDR3 has 13 residues. The germline CDR1 and CDR2 sequences are GTSNPN and SVGIG (reference sequence). The V end lost 5 bases, the J end lost 9 bases, and 17 bases lay between the germline ends. The CDR3 loop reads CAWGSLTQGEQFF. The CDR3 DNA follows: TGTGCCTGGGGTAGTCTTACCCAGGGTGAGCAGTTCTTC. Full variable domain (rest looked up from reference TRBV30 and TRBJ2-1): SQTIHQWPATLVQPVGSPLSLECTVEGTSNPNLYWYRQAAGRGLQLLFYSVGIGQISSEVPQNLSASRPQDRQFILSSKKLLLSDSGFYLCAWGSLTQGEQFFGPGTRLTVL.

V gene TRBV7-2 combines with J gene TRBJ2-1; maybe TRBD2 (5 bases). Germline lookup yields CDR1 SGHTA and CDR2 FQGNSA. Trimming took off 3 bases at V and 4 bases at J, with 10 bases between the two ends. CDR3 length: 14 residues. CDR3 region: CASSFRLSYNEQFF. DNA of the CDR3: TGTGCCAGCAGCTTCCGACTATCTTACAATGAGCAGTTCTTC.

This chain links TRBV2 with TRBJ2-2; D perhaps matches TRBD1 (6 bases). This CDR3 has 13 residues. The germline V gene encodes CDR1 SNHLY and CDR2 FYNNEI. The V and J ends lost 6 bases and 4 bases respectively, with 9 bases between them. The CDR3 bases are TGTGCCAGCAGGGGGGACACCACCGGGGAGCTGTTTTTT. Residues: CASRGDTTGELFF.

This rearrangement joins TRBV7-9 to TRBJ2-2; 13 nucleotides align to TRBD2. Unmatched junction bases numbered 8, after V lost 6 bases and J lost 1 base. Germline V lookup: CDR1 SEHNR, CDR2 FQNEAQ (reference sequence). The length of the CDR3 is 18 residues. In DNA form, the CDR3 reads TGTGCCAGCAGAGAGCCGGGACTAGCGGGACTGAACACCGGGGAGCTGTTTTTT. Protein sequence: CASREPGLAGLNTGELFF.

This clone has a handful of counts. The chain couples TRBV2 to TRBJ2-2; D is possibly TRBD1 (6 bases). The ends were cut back, 2 bases at V and 4 bases at J, with 11 bases in the middle. In germline, CDR1 is SNHLY, CDR2 FYNNEI. CDR3 length: 15 amino acids. The CDR3 DNA is TGTGCCAGCAGTGAAACGGGACACCTCACCGGGGAGCTGTTTTTT. Protein product: CASSETGHLTGELFF.

In this sample, this clone turned up once. The rearrangement links TRBV10-3 to TRBJ2-2; D ambiguous. Germline assignment: CDR1 ENHRY and CDR2 SYGVKD. This CDR3 is built from 13 residues. V lost 6 bases to trimming and J lost 2 bases, with 7 bases between them. CDR3 bases: TGTGCCATCAGGGGCTATAACACCGGGGAGCTGTTTTTT. Translating gives CAIRGYNTGELFF.

This clone was counted between two and nine times. The J gene is TRBJ1-2, the V gene TRBV14; 9 bases fit TRBD1. Germline V gene data show CDR1 as SGHDN and CDR2 as FVKESK. The V gene end was trimmed by 4 bases and the J gene end by 6 bases; junction bases not matched to a gene: 3. This CDR3 region has 13 residues. The CDR3 region is CASSPRTGDGYTF. In nucleotides, the CDR3 is TGTGCCAGCAGCCCGCGGACAGGGGATGGCTACACCTTC.

As concerns this clone: One base separates it from a far larger clone, so it is likely a read error. The CDR3 coding sequence is TGTGCCAGCAGCGTAGGGGGACAGGGCCATTCTGAAGCTTTATTT. Translation: CASSVGGQGHSEALF. This chain links TRBV9 with TRBJ1-1; 9 bases are a match to TRBD1. The CDR3 sequence is 15 residues long. Germline V gives CDR1 SGDLS, CDR2 YYNGEE.

This clone was seen only a few times. This sample also contains other DNA sequences that code for the same CDR3. The chain couples TRBV7-2 to TRBJ2-5; maybe TRBD2 (5 bases). The J call may be incorrect, as the DNA end agrees better with TRBJ2-7. This CDR3 has 15 amino acids. Germline CDR1 and CDR2: SGHTA and FQGNSA. The CDR3 loop is CASSLTGSFSYEQYF. For the CDR3, the DNA is TGTGCCAGCAGCTTAACGGGGTCATTCTCCTACGAGCAGTACTTC.

The V call is TRBV2, the J call TRBJ2-5; 9 bases align to TRBD1. J gave up 6 bases and V 6 bases, and 8 bases lay outside the gene matches. This CDR3 has 14 amino acids. Germline V gene sequence: CDR1 SNHLY, CDR2 FYNNEI. CDR3 sequence: CASSGTGISKTQYF. CDR3 DNA sequence: TGTGCCAGCAGCGGGACAGGGATCAGCAAGACCCAGTACTTC.

Of note for this clone: A read error likely explains this, since a far larger clone differs by one base. The chain joins TRBV29-1 to TRBJ1-5; D not resolved. This CDR3 is 14 amino acids long. CDR1 is SQVTM, CDR2 ANQGSEA, per germline. The CDR3 nucleotides read TGCAGCGTTGGAGAGCAATATAGCAATAAGCCCCAGCATTTT. It encodes CSVGEQYSNKPQHF.

This clone was detected once. This rearrangement joins TRBV29-1 to TRBJ2-1; 9 bases are shared with TRBD1. CDR1 and CDR2 from the germline V gene are SQVTM and ANQGSEA. The CDR3 is 14 amino acids. The trim removed 5 bases at V and 0 bases at J, leaving 2 bases unmatched. CDR3 in amino acids: CSVPGQGSYNEQFF. The CDR3 region has the DNA TGCAGCGTTCCGGGACAGGGCTCCTACAATGAGCAGTTCTTC.

The chain recombines TRBV28 with TRBJ1-1; 9 bases agree with TRBD1. The CDR3 runs to 14 residues. Per germline, CDR1 MDHEN and CDR2 SYDVKM. V was pared by 5 bases and J by 6 bases, with 7 bases of the junction left unmatched. The CDR3 nucleotides read TGTGCCAGCAGTGCCCGACAGGGGGTAGCTGAAGCTTTCTTT. Amino acids: CASSARQGVAEAFF. The whole variable domain, remainder taken from reference TRBV28 and TRBJ1-1, is DVKVTQSSRYLVKRTGEKVFLECVQDMDHENMFWYRQDPGLGLRLIYFSYDVKMKEKGDIPEGYSVSREKKERFSLILESASTNQTSMYLCASSARQGVAEAFFGQGTRLTVV.

Points on this clone: This sample also contains other DNA sequences that code for the same CDR3. This chain connects TRBV10-3 to TRBJ2-5; weak D call: TRBD2 (6 bases). This CDR3 has 13 residues. V was clipped by 0 bases and J by 5 bases, with 7 bases between them. Germline V lookup: CDR1 ENHRY, CDR2 SYGVKD. The CDR3 sequence is CAISESGGETQYF. The CDR3 nucleotides read TGTGCCATCAGTGAGTCTGGGGGGGAGACCCAGTACTTC.

The chain employs TRBV28 and TRBJ2-2; no firm D call. Germline CDR1 reads MDHEN; CDR2 reads SYDVKM. The CDR3 spans 15 residues. The V end was cut by 5 bases, the J end by 4 bases, with 14 bases between. The CDR3 loop is CASSHLRALTGELFF. In nucleotides, the CDR3 is TGTGCCAGCAGTCATCTCCGGGCCCTCACCGGGGAGCTGTTTTTT.

For this clone: One base separates it from a far larger clone, so it is likely a read error. V and J are TRBV6-5 and TRBJ2-2; possibly TRBD2 for D (5 bases). The CDR3 covers 13 residues. Per germline, CDR1 MNHEY and CDR2 SVGAGI. The CDR3 DNA is TGTGCCAGCAGGGCCCACAACACCGGGGAGCTGCTTTTT. The encoded protein is CASRAHNTGELLF.

The gene calls are TRBV7-2 and TRBJ2-2; possibly TRBD2 for D (5 bases). The CDR3 runs to 14 residues. Trimming pared 3 bases from V and 7 bases from J, leaving 12 bases between. CDR1 and CDR2 from the germline V gene are SGHTA and FQGNSA. In DNA, the CDR3 is TGTGCCAGCAGCTTCGGGATTGGGTTCGGGGAGCTGTTTTTT. Amino acid sequence: CASSFGIGFGELFF. Full variable domain (missing parts from reference TRBV7-2 and TRBJ2-2): GAGVSQSPSNKVTEKGKDVELRCDPISGHTALYWYRQSLGQGLEFLIYFQGNSAPDKSGLPSDRFSAERTGGSVSTLTIQRTQQEDSAVYLCASSFGIGFGELFFGEGSRLTVL.

The chain uses TRBV9 and TRBJ2-3, with 9 bases aligning to TRBD2. In germline, CDR1 is SGDLS, CDR2 YYNGEE. CDR3 size: 19 residues. With V trimmed by 3 bases and J by 1 base, 15 bases remained unmatched. CDR3 in amino acids: CASSGEGTSRVSGTDTQYF. CDR3 coding DNA: TGTGCCAGCAGCGGGGAAGGGACTAGCCGCGTCTCGGGCACAGATACGCAGTATTTT.